Listed here are 14 T cell receptor beta chains from one sample, sequenced in a study of cytomegalovirus exposure and HLA in healthy donors. Both 60 Vbeta primers and 13 Jbeta primers went into the PCR. Libraries were prepared by immunoSEQ multiplex PCR; TCRdb keeps only in-frame clonotypes and omits some of them. The data contain tens of thousands of clones, around three quarters of them singletons. Sequences were obtained from PBMCs. These receptors were taken from a male donor in good health and CMV-seropositive.

This clone was observed a handful of times. The chain joins TRBV7-3 to TRBJ2-7; 7 bases are a match to TRBD1. V lost 5 bases, J lost 5 bases, and 9 bases stayed unmatched. This CDR3 contains 14 residues. CDR1 and CDR2 from the germline V gene are SGHTA and FQGTGA. CDR3 protein: CASSELGGRDEQYF. CDR3 in DNA: TGTGCCAGCAGCGAACTAGGGGGCCGGGACGAGCAGTACTTC.

The chain recombines TRBV18 with TRBJ2-5; 8 nucleotides align to TRBD2. Near its end, the DNA agrees better with TRBJ2-7, so the J call may be wrong. The CDR3 contains 16 residues. The V gene's germline CDR1 is KGHSH and CDR2 LQKENI. The CDR3 sequence: CASSPRAGAFKDEQYF. The CDR3 DNA is TGTGCCAGCTCACCGAGAGCGGGGGCGTTCAAAGACGAGCAGTACTTC.

The chain couples TRBV5-1 to TRBJ1-6; 8 nucleotides align to TRBD1. The CDR3 loop spans 15 amino acids. The J segment lost 7 bases and the V segment lost 0 bases, leaving 3 bases of the junction unmatched. Germline CDR1 reads SGHRS; CDR2 reads YFSETQ. CDR3 region: CASSLGTGPNSPLHF. The CDR3 bases are TGCGCCAGCAGCTTGGGGACAGGGCCGAATTCACCCCTCCACTTT.

V and J are TRBV15 and TRBJ1-3, with 8 bases fitting TRBD1. The length of the CDR3 is 16 residues. CDR1 LNHNV and CDR2 YYDKDF come from the germline V gene (reference sequence). V trimming: 0 bases; J trimming: 0 bases; junction bases outside the gene matches: 1. In nucleotides, the CDR3 is TGTGCCACCAGCAGAGAGACAGGGGCCTCTGGAAACACCATATATTTT. Its translation is CATSRETGASGNTIYF.

V and J are TRBV30 and TRBJ2-2; D is unresolved. The germline CDR1 and CDR2 sequences are GTSNPN and SVGIG (reference sequence). Trimming left V 0 bases short and J 7 bases short, with 12 bases between. The CDR3 has 14 amino acids. The CDR3 reads CAWSVLNPGGELFF. CDR3 sequence (DNA): TGTGCCTGGAGTGTACTGAATCCGGGCGGGGAGCTGTTTTTT.

In DNA form, the CDR3 reads TGTGCCTGGAGGCCCCGGACAGGTTTCTATAATTCACCCCTCCACTTT. This encodes CAWRPRTGFYNSPLHF. The gene calls are TRBV30 and TRBJ1-6; 7 bases line up with TRBD1. J gave up 3 bases and V 3 bases, and 8 bases lay outside the gene matches. The CDR3 contains 16 residues. CDR1 is GTSNPN and CDR2 is SVGIG in the germline V gene (reference sequence).

The chain couples TRBV6-5 to TRBJ1-2; 10 bases align to TRBD1. This CDR3 spans 14 amino acids. Germline trimming cut 2 bases from V and 5 bases from J; bases unmatched to any gene: 2. Germline CDR1 is MNHEY and CDR2 is SVGAGI. The chain's CDR3 is CASSYKDRGYGYTF. CDR3 bases: TGTGCCAGCAGTTACAAGGACAGGGGGTATGGCTACACCTTC.

The CDR3 here is CASSETGTGELFF. The DNA for the CDR3 is TGCGCCAGCAGCGAGACAGGGACCGGGGAGCTGTTTTTT. V gene TRBV5-1 combines with J gene TRBJ2-2, with TRBD1 matching 7 bases. Per germline, CDR1 SGHRS and CDR2 YFSETQ. The V and J ends lost 4 bases and 5 bases, in that order; junction bases with no gene match: 2. The CDR3 contains 13 residues.

The genes are TRBV7-8 and TRBJ2-3; D gene ambiguous. The CDR3 covers 15 residues. CDR1 and CDR2 (germline): SGHVS, FQNEAQ. Trimming pared 4 bases from V and 5 bases from J, leaving 16 bases between. For the CDR3, the DNA is TGTGCCAGCAGCTACACCCCAACGACGGGAGATACGCAGTATTTT. Protein: CASSYTPTTGDTQYF.

This clone came up a few times. The chain uses TRBV5-4 and TRBJ2-2; possibly TRBD2 for D (7 bases). CDR1 SGHNT and CDR2 YYREEE come from the germline V gene (reference sequence). The V end was cut by 4 bases, the J end by 0 bases, with 16 bases between. The CDR3 loop spans 17 amino acids. This CDR3 is CASSPGGGNANTGELFF. The DNA of the CDR3 is TGTGCCAGCAGCCCTGGGGGGGGCAACGCGAACACCGGGGAGCTGTTTTTT.

This clone was recorded only once. As DNA, the CDR3 is TGCAGCGGGGGGGGGCAGCGCTACAATGAGCAGTTCTTC. This sequence encodes CSGGGQRYNEQFF. The gene calls are TRBV29-1 and TRBJ2-1; weak D call: TRBD2 (7 bases). The CDR3 loop spans 13 amino acids. V shed 7 bases and J shed 3 bases, with 13 bases lying between them. Germline CDR1 reads SQVTM; CDR2 reads ANQGSEA.

The chain is built from TRBV9 and TRBJ2-2, with TRBD2 as a possible D gene (5 bases). The germline V and J ends were trimmed by 0 bases and 6 bases, with 15 bases remaining between them. Per germline, CDR1 SGDLS and CDR2 YYNGEE. This CDR3 contains 16 residues. The CDR3: CASSVEDPEVAGELFF. DNA for the CDR3: TGTGCCAGCAGCGTAGAGGATCCGGAGGTGGCCGGGGAGCTGTTTTTT.

CDR3 nucleotide sequence: TGTGCCACCAGCAGAGTAGCGGGTTACAATGAGCAGTTCTTC. Translating gives CATSRVAGYNEQFF. J is TRBJ2-1 and V is TRBV15; 7 bases line up with TRBD2. CDR1 and CDR2 from the germline V gene are LNHNV and YYDKDF (reference sequence). CDR3 length equals 14 residues. J was trimmed by 4 bases and V by 1 base; bases with no gene match: 1.

Turning to this clone: Other DNA sequences in the same sample also yield this CDR3. This rearrangement joins TRBV30 to TRBJ2-7; 7 bases match TRBD1. Germline V gene lookup returns CDR1 GTSNPN and CDR2 SVGIG (reference sequence). V was pared by 6 bases and J by 3 bases, with 8 bases of the junction left unmatched. CDR3 size: 13 residues. CDR3 in amino acids: CACSRDSDYEQYF. The DNA of the CDR3 is TGTGCCTGCTCCCGGGACAGTGACTACGAGCAGTACTTC.